The next 32 T cell receptor beta chains were all read from a single sample in a study of blood T cell repertoires in COVID-19. Profiled with immunoSEQ multiplex PCR; TCRdb holds only in-frame clones, not every one. In the table there are some 150,000 clones, 86% of which are singletons. Sequenced material: PBMCs or T cells enriched from blood (not recorded which). The receptors were gathered from a man aged 50 to 59 who had recovered from COVID-19.

V usage is TRBV5-5 and J usage is TRBJ2-1; tentative D call: TRBD2 (5 bases). This CDR3 has 19 amino acids. CDR1 and CDR2 (germline): SGHKS, YYEKEE (reference sequence). Trimming pared 2 bases from V and 0 bases from J, leaving 21 bases between. In DNA form, the CDR3 reads TGTGCCAGCAGCTTTAAGTGGCCCCCCCGGGGTTCCTCCTACAATGAGCAGTTCTTC. Its protein product is CASSFKWPPRGSSYNEQFF.

The chain uses TRBV25-1 and TRBJ2-2, with 11 bases fitting TRBD2. V shed 5 bases and J 8 bases; nucleotides not matched to a gene: 13. The CDR3 has 17 residues. Germline lookup yields CDR1 MGHDK and CDR2 SYGVNS. The CDR3 sequence: CASSSAPTSGISGELFF. The DNA for the CDR3 is TGTGCCAGCAGTTCAGCCCCGACTAGCGGGATTTCTGGGGAGCTGTTTTTT.

This clone appeared a single time. The chain carries TRBV9 and TRBJ2-3; tentative D call: TRBD2 (6 bases). The CDR3 sequence is 15 residues long. Germline CDR1 SGDLS, CDR2 YYNGEE. V was pared by 6 bases and J by 0 bases, with 14 bases between. CDR3: CASTRELGSTDTQYF. The CDR3 bases are TGTGCCAGCACCCGGGAGTTGGGTAGCACAGATACGCAGTATTTT.

The gene calls are TRBV5-6 and TRBJ1-4, with D possibly TRBD1 on 5 matching bases. Trimming took 1 base from V and 0 from J, leaving 10 bases between them. There are 16 residues in the CDR3. From germline, CDR1 is SGHDT and CDR2 YYEEEE. DNA for the CDR3: TGTGCCAGCAGCTTGACGGGAGGGGCAACTAATGAAAAACTGTTTTTT. Its translation is CASSLTGGATNEKLFF.

The chain joins TRBV7-2 to TRBJ1-1; D uncertain. V was trimmed by 9 bases and J by 0 bases, leaving 8 bases between them. CDR1 is SGHTA, CDR2 FQGNSA, per germline. The CDR3 loop spans 12 amino acids. The CDR3 spells CASLLMNTEAFF. The CDR3 DNA reads as TGTGCCAGTCTTTTAATGAACACTGAAGCTTTCTTT.

This clone was found once. V gene TRBV28 combines with J gene TRBJ1-2, with 9 bases fitting TRBD1. The V and J ends lost 5 bases and 1 base, in that order; junction bases with no gene match: 11. The CDR3 contains 17 residues. The germline V gene has CDR1 MDHEN and CDR2 SYDVKM. CDR3: CASSSPGQGLLNYGYTF. In DNA, the CDR3 is TGTGCCAGCAGTAGTCCGGGACAGGGCCTACTTAACTATGGCTACACCTTC.

This rearrangement joins TRBV28 to TRBJ1-2; D call uncertain. Deletions cut 3 bases from V and 4 bases from J, with 6 bases between. CDR3 length: 12 residues. Germline assignment: CDR1 MDHEN and CDR2 SYDVKM. The CDR3 nucleotides are TGTGCCAGCAGTTTCTCCCCCTATGGCTACACCTTC. Amino acids: CASSFSPYGYTF.

The rearrangement joins TRBV15 to TRBJ1-3; D not resolved. V lost 2 bases, J lost 4 bases, and 12 bases lay in between. Per germline, CDR1 LNHNV and CDR2 YYDKDF (reference sequence). CDR3 length equals 15 residues. The CDR3 DNA reads TGTGCCACCAGCAGAAGATTGGAAGCGGGAAACACCATATATTTT. Protein: CATSRRLEAGNTIYF.

The rearrangement links TRBV6-5 to TRBJ1-6; perhaps TRBD1 as D (6 bases). Per the germline V gene, CDR1 is MNHEY and CDR2 is SVGAGI. This CDR3 is 14 amino acids long. V shed 9 bases and J shed 10 bases, with 19 bases lying between them. CDR3 bases: TGTGCCAGTCAACCACAGGGAGTCGGCTCACCCCTCCACTTT. As protein: CASQPQGVGSPLHF.

This chain links TRBV4-3 with TRBJ2-2, with D perhaps TRBD1 (7 bases). This CDR3 has 16 residues. The V and J ends lost 1 base and 8 bases respectively, with 17 bases between them. Per the germline V gene, CDR1 is LGHNA and CDR2 is YSLEER. In DNA, the CDR3 is TGCGCCAGCAGCCAAGCAGGGGGGAATATTCAGGGGGAGCTGTTTTTT. It specifies CASSQAGGNIQGELFF.

This clone was observed a single time. The V call is TRBV30, the J call TRBJ1-5; unclear D gene. Germline V gene lookup returns CDR1 GTSNPN and CDR2 SVGIG (reference sequence). Trimming took off 7 bases at V and 2 bases at J, with 12 bases between the two ends. This CDR3 has 13 residues. The CDR3 nucleotides are TGTGCCTCTTCCAGCGATGGCAATCAGCCCCAGCATTTT. Amino acid sequence: CASSSDGNQPQHF.

The CDR3 here is CASSTGGPPGVQPQHF. CDR3 bases: TGTGCCAGTAGTACGGGGGGACCCCCCGGGGTTCAGCCCCAGCATTTT. The V gene is TRBV19, the J gene TRBJ1-5; D is possibly TRBD1 (5 bases). The CDR3 has 16 amino acids. The germline V gene has CDR1 LNHDA and CDR2 SQIVND (reference sequence). V lost 4 bases and J lost 6, with 19 bases in between.

The gene calls are TRBV9 and TRBJ2-1, with 10 nucleotides matching TRBD1. CDR1 and CDR2 (germline): SGDLS, YYNGEE. The ends lost 0 bases at V and 8 bases at J; junction bases unmatched: 5. The CDR3 loop spans 15 amino acids. The CDR3 loop is CASSVGTGGQYEQFF. The CDR3 nucleotides read TGTGCCAGCAGCGTAGGGACAGGGGGGCAGTATGAGCAGTTCTTC.

The rearrangement joins TRBV24-1 to TRBJ2-2; weak D call: TRBD2 (7 bases). Looked up from germline, CDR1 is KGHDR and CDR2 is SFDVKD. The CDR3 consists of 16 residues. V shed 5 bases and J shed 6 bases, with 18 bases lying between them. For the CDR3, the DNA is TGTGCCACCAGTGGGTCGGCGGGGGCCACTCCCGGGGAGCTGTTTTTT. Translated, it gives CATSGSAGATPGELFF.

The V and J genes are TRBV2 and TRBJ1-4; 10 bases agree with TRBD1. In germline, CDR1 is SNHLY, CDR2 FYNNEI. The CDR3 contains 16 residues. V was clipped by 6 bases and J by 0 bases; unmatched bases: 4. The CDR3 DNA follows: TGTGCCAGCAGCGGACAGGGGGGTACAACTAATGAAAAACTGTTTTTT. This sequence encodes CASSGQGGTTNEKLFF. Full variable domain (remainder filled in from reference TRBV2 and TRBJ1-4): EPEVTQTPSHQVTQMGQEVILRCVPISNHLYFYWYRQILGQKVEFLVSFYNNEISEKSEIFDDQFSVERPDGSNFTLKIRSTKLEDSAMYFCASSGQGGTTNEKLFFGSGTQLSVL.

V gene TRBV28 combines with J gene TRBJ1-4; D is possibly TRBD1 (6 bases). V was trimmed by 6 bases and J by 7 bases, leaving 18 bases between them. Per the germline V gene, CDR1 is MDHEN and CDR2 is SYDVKM. The CDR3 runs to 15 residues. The CDR3 region is CASSPSETGREKLFF. In DNA form, the CDR3 reads TGTGCCAGCAGCCCCAGCGAGACAGGACGTGAAAAACTGTTTTTT. Variable domain in full (rest from reference TRBV28 and TRBJ1-4): DVKVTQSSRYLVKRTGEKVFLECVQDMDHENMFWYRQDPGLGLRLIYFSYDVKMKEKGDIPEGYSVSREKKERFSLILESASTNQTSMYLCASSPSETGREKLFFGSGTQLSVL.

V usage is TRBV30 and J usage is TRBJ1-6, with D tentatively TRBD1 (6 bases). Germline CDR1 GTSNPN, CDR2 SVGIG (reference sequence). This CDR3 spans 14 amino acids. V lost 3 bases, J lost 10 bases, and 16 bases lay in between. This CDR3 reads CAWRLSGTHSPLHF. For the CDR3, the DNA is TGTGCCTGGAGATTGTCGGGGACACACTCACCCCTCCACTTT.

CDR3 in amino acids: CSAGLPQETQYF. CDR3 nucleotide sequence: TGCAGCGCCGGTCTTCCCCAAGAGACCCAGTACTTC. This chain links TRBV29-1 with TRBJ2-5; D unresolved. CDR3 length: 12 residues. V was pared by 7 bases and J by 1 base, with 10 bases between. The germline CDR1 and CDR2 sequences are SQVTM and ANQGSEA.

The chain uses TRBV2 and TRBJ1-1; 10 nucleotides match TRBD1. After removal of 5 bases from V and 2 bases from J, the junction contained 8 bases not matched to a gene. Germline values: CDR1 SNHLY, CDR2 FYNNEI. This CDR3 region has 16 residues. CDR3 DNA sequence: TGTGCCAGCAGTACCCGGACAGGGGGTGGCAACACTGAAGCTTTCTTT. It translates to CASSTRTGGGNTEAFF.

The chain recombines TRBV4-3 with TRBJ2-7; D is perhaps TRBD1 (5 bases). Trimming stripped 1 base from V and 3 bases from J, with 16 bases between. CDR3 length equals 16 residues. Germline V gives CDR1 LGHNA, CDR2 YSLEER. The CDR3 loop is CASSQVFGDSDYEQYF. CDR3 nucleotides: TGCGCCAGCAGCCAAGTGTTTGGCGACAGTGACTACGAGCAGTACTTC.

DNA of the CDR3: TGTGCCAGCAGCCCCAGGGCCGGTATGAGCTTGGACTATGGCTACACCTTC. This translates into CASSPRAGMSLDYGYTF. The chain recombines TRBV9 with TRBJ1-2; tentatively, D is TRBD1 (5 bases). This CDR3 is 17 amino acids long. CDR1 and CDR2 (germline): SGDLS, YYNGEE. V lost 4 bases to trimming and J lost 3 bases, with 22 bases between them.

This chain uses TRBV28 with TRBJ2-5; 15 nucleotides line up with TRBD2. The CDR3 contains 17 residues. Unmatched junction bases numbered 11, after V lost 7 bases and J lost 5 bases. CDR1 and CDR2 from the germline V gene are MDHEN and SYDVKM. The chain's CDR3 is CASTPRGTSGRSETQYF. CDR3 in DNA: TGTGCCAGCACCCCCCGGGGGACTAGCGGGAGGTCGGAGACCCAGTACTTC.

The chain links TRBV14 to TRBJ2-3, with 11 bases lining up with TRBD2. V lost 5 bases to trimming and J lost 5 bases; unmatched junction nucleotides: 12. CDR3 length: 17 residues. Germline V gene lookup returns CDR1 SGHDN and CDR2 FVKESK. CDR3 bases: TGTGCCAGCAGCGACAGCTTAGGACTAGCGGGCCGAGATACGCAGTATTTT. Encoded protein: CASSDSLGLAGRDTQYF.

This rearrangement joins TRBV10-3 to TRBJ1-1; 7 bases line up with TRBD1. The CDR3 contains 13 residues. The junction had 8 bases not matched to a gene; V was cut back by 11 bases and J by 2 bases. Germline CDR1 reads ENHRY; CDR2 reads SYGVKD. CDR3 protein: CASKKGANTEAFF. The DNA of the CDR3 is TGTGCCTCCAAAAAGGGGGCCAACACTGAAGCTTTCTTT.

The chain joins TRBV2 to TRBJ1-6; 8 positions agree with TRBD1. Unmatched junction bases numbered 8, after V lost 6 bases and J lost 7 bases. CDR3 size: 15 residues. Germline lookup yields CDR1 SNHLY and CDR2 FYNNEI. The CDR3 region has the DNA TGTGCCAGCAGGGGCGCAGGGGGCCTGAATTCACCCCTCCACTTT. The encoded protein is CASRGAGGLNSPLHF. The variable domain in full, with the rest retrieved from reference TRBV2 and TRBJ1-6, is EPEVTQTPSHQVTQMGQEVILRCVPISNHLYFYWYRQILGQKVEFLVSFYNNEISEKSEIFDDQFSVERPDGSNFTLKIRSTKLEDSAMYFCASRGAGGLNSPLHFGNGTRLTVT.

The J gene is TRBJ2-7, the V gene TRBV9, with D tentatively TRBD2 (6 bases). CDR1 and CDR2 (germline): SGDLS, YYNGEE. The CDR3 is made up of 17 amino acids. V was shortened by 0 bases and J by 3 bases, with 19 bases between the two germline ends. CDR3 DNA sequence: TGTGCCAGCAGCGTAGAAGAAATAGCGGTTCCCCGCTACGAGCAGTACTTC. As protein: CASSVEEIAVPRYEQYF.

The V and J genes are TRBV7-3 and TRBJ2-1, with 7 positions matching TRBD2. Germline CDR1 SGHTA, CDR2 FQGTGA. V gave up 5 bases and J gave up 2 bases; unmatched junction bases: 6. The CDR3 runs to 15 residues. The CDR3 here is CASSPIGGTYNEQFF. The CDR3 coding sequence is TGTGCCAGCAGCCCCATCGGGGGGACCTACAATGAGCAGTTCTTC.

The CDR3 region has the DNA TGCGCCAGCAGCTTGGGGAACAGTATGGACTATGGCTACACCTTC. It encodes CASSLGNSMDYGYTF. This chain connects TRBV5-1 to TRBJ1-2; D ambiguous. The CDR3 has 15 amino acids. Trimming cost V 0 bases and J 3 bases, with 12 bases left between them. Germline CDR1 and CDR2: SGHRS and YFSETQ.

The CDR3, as DNA: TGTGCCAGCAGCTATGGCCAGCGGGGGACCGGGGAGCTGTTTTTT. As protein: CASSYGQRGTGELFF. The rearrangement joins TRBV5-6 to TRBJ2-2; 8 nucleotides line up with TRBD2. Looked up from germline, CDR1 is SGHDT and CDR2 is YYEEEE. CDR3 length equals 15 residues. Germline trimming cut 3 bases from V and 5 bases from J; bases unmatched to any gene: 6.

The rearrangement joins TRBV4-3 to TRBJ1-5; TRBD1 matches at 12 bases. This CDR3 has 16 amino acids. V was clipped by 3 bases and J by 3 bases; unmatched bases: 3. Germline lookup yields CDR1 LGHNA and CDR2 YSLEER. The chain's CDR3 is CASSQGQGANNQPQHF. CDR3 nucleotides: TGCGCCAGCAGCCAGGGACAGGGGGCTAACAATCAGCCCCAGCATTTT.

The chain has TRBV5-1 and TRBJ1-2, with 8 bases matching TRBD1. The V segment lost 4 bases and the J segment 4 bases; nucleotides outside the gene matches: 3. The germline CDR1 and CDR2 sequences are SGHRS and YFSETQ. The CDR3 length is 13 residues. The chain's CDR3 is CASSTQGAYGYTF. CDR3 sequence (DNA): TGCGCCAGCAGCACTCAGGGGGCCTATGGCTACACCTTC.

The V gene is TRBV6-5, the J gene TRBJ1-5, with TRBD1 matching 7 bases. V shed 6 bases and J 2 bases; nucleotides not matched to a gene: 7. The length of the CDR3 is 15 residues. Looked up from germline, CDR1 is MNHEY and CDR2 is SVGAGI. The CDR3 region has the DNA TGTGCCAGCAGGAGACAGGGCGGCGGCAATCAGCCCCAGCATTTT. As protein: CASRRQGGGNQPQHF.